The present entry profiles one TCR beta chain with its context. Seattle patients were enrolled during active infection and followed longitudinally. The data derive from a study of blood T cell repertoires in COVID-19. The wider study: T cells, B-cell-depleted T cells, or PBMCs provided the cDNA or gDNA that served as material.

Trimming removed 4 bases at V and 5 bases at J, with 17 bases between. CDR1 and CDR2 (germline): SQVTM, ANQGSEA. CDR3 length: 14 residues. Original processing methods: Reference gene primers were amplified, and this amplification served to estimate nucleated cell counts. The method was immunoSEQ multiplex PCR; TCRdb's version includes in-frame clones alone and lacks a portion of them. That table furnishes V, J and clone size, whereas the DNA furnished D and trimming. The sample includes 250,000 to 350,000 clones, about 88% of them seen just once. The sequenced sample was peripheral blood. This chain uses TRBV29-1 with TRBJ1-1; possible D gene TRBD1, 5 bases. The receptor comes from a human donor with COVID-19, enrolled during active disease. The donor label of this sample is uncertain. For the CDR3, the DNA is TGCAGCGTTGTTCAGGCGGGAAAGGGGACTGAAGCTTTCTTT. As protein: CSVVQAGKGTEAFF.